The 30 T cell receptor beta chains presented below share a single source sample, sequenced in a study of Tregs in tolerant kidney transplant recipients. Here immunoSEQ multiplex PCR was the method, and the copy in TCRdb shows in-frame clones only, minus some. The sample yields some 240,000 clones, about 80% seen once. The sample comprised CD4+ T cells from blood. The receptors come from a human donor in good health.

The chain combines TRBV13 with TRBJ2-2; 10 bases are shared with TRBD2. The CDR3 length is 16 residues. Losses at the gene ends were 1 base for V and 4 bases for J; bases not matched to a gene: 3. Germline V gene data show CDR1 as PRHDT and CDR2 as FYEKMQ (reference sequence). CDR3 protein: CASSLALAGVTGELFF. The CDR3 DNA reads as TGTGCCAGCAGCTTAGCTCTAGCGGGGGTCACCGGGGAGCTGTTTTTT.

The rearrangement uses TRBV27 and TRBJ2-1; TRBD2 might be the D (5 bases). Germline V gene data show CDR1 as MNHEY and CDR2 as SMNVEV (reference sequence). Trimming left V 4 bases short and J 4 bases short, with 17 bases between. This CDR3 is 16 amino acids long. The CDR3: CASSSRGRRKYNEQFF. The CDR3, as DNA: TGTGCCAGCAGTTCCCGGGGAAGGAGGAAATACAATGAGCAGTTCTTC.

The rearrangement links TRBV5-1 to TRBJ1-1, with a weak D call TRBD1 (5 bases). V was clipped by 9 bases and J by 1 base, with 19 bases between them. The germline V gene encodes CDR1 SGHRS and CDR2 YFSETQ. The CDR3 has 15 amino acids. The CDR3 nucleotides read TGCGCCATCACCCCTAGGAACGGGGCGAACACTGAAGCTTTCTTT. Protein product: CAITPRNGANTEAFF.

CDR3 coding DNA: TGTGCCAGCAGCGTAGATAGCGGGAGGTGGGCCAGCGTGGAGACCCAGTACTTC. This gives the protein CASSVDSGRWASVETQYF. V usage is TRBV9 and J usage is TRBJ2-5; TRBD2 matches 10 bases. The V gene end was trimmed by 0 bases and the J gene end by 5 bases; junction bases not matched to a gene: 13. CDR3 length equals 18 residues. Germline CDR1 reads SGDLS; CDR2 reads YYNGEE.

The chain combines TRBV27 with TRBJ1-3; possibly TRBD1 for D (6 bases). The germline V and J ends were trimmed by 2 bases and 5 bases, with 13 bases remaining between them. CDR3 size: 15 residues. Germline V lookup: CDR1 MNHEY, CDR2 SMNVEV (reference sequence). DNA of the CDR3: TGTGCCAGCAGTTTAGGTCCAGGGGCGAGAAACACCATATATTTT. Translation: CASSLGPGARNTIYF.

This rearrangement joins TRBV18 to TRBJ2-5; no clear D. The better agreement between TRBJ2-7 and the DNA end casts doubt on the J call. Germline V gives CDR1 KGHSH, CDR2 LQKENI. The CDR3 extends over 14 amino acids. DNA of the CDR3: TGTGCCAGCTCACCAGCGGCAGATTCCTACGAGCAGTACTTC. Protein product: CASSPAADSYEQYF.

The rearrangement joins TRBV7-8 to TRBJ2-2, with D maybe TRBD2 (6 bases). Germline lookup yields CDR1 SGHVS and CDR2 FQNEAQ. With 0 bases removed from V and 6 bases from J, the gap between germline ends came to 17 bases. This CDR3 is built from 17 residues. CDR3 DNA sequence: TGTGCCAGCAGCTTAGCCCGGCTAGCGCTTCGTTCCGGGGAGCTGTTTTTT. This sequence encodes CASSLARLALRSGELFF.

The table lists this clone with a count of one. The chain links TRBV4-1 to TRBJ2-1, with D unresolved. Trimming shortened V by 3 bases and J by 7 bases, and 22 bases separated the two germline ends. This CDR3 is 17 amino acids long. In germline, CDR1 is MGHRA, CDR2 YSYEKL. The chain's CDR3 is CASSHPPRPNLWNEQFF. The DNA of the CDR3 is TGCGCCAGCAGCCATCCGCCTCGTCCTAATCTATGGAATGAGCAGTTCTTC.

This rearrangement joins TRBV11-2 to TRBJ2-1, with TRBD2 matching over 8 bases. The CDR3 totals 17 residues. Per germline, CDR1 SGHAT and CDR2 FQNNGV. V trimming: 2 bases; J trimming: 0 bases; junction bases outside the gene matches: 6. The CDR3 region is CASSLWAGGYSYNEQFF. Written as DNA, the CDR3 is TGTGCCAGCAGCTTATGGGCGGGAGGTTACTCCTACAATGAGCAGTTCTTC. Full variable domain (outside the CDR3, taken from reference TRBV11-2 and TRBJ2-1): EAGVAQSPRYKIIEKRQSVAFWCNPISGHATLYWYQQILGQGPKLLIQFQNNGVVDDSQLPKDRFSAERLKGVDSTLKIQPAKLEDSAVYLCASSLWAGGYSYNEQFFGPGTRLTVL.

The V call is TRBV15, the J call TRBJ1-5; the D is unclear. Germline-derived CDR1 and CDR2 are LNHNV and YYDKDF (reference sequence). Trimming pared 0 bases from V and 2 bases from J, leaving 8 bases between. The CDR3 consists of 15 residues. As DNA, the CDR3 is TGTGCCACCAGCAGAGAAGGCTTTGGCAATCAGCCCCAGCATTTT. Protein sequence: CATSREGFGNQPQHF.

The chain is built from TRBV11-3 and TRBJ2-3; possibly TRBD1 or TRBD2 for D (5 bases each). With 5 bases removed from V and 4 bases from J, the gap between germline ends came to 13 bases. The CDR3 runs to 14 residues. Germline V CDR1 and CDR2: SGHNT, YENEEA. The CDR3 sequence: CASSRDLASDTQYF. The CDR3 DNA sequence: TGTGCCAGCAGCCGGGACCTGGCGTCAGATACGCAGTATTTT.

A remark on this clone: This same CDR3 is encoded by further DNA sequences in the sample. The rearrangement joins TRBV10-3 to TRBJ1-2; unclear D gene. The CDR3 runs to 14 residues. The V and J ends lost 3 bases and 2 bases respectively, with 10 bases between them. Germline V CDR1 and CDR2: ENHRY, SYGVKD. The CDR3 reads CAISDPTQNYGYTF. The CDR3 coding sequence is TGTGCCATCAGTGACCCTACACAGAACTATGGCTACACCTTC.

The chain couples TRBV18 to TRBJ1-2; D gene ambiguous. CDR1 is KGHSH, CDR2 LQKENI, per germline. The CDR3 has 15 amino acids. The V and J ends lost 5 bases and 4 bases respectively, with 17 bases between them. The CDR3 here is CASSSYTGNSYGYTF. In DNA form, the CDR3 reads TGTGCCAGCTCATCCTACACCGGGAACTCCTATGGCTACACCTTC.

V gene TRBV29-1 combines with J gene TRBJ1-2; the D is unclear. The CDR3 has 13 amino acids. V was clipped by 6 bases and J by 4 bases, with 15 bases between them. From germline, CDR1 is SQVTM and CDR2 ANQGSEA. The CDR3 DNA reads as TGCAGCGTCCCCGGGCCGCCCCGCTATGGCTACACCTTC. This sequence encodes CSVPGPPRYGYTF.

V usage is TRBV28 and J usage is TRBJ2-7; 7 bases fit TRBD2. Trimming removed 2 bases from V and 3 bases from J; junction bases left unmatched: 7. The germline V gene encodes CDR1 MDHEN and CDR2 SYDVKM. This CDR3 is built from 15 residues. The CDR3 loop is CASSLAGTKNYEQYF. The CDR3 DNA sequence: TGTGCCAGCAGTTTAGCCGGGACTAAGAACTACGAGCAGTACTTC. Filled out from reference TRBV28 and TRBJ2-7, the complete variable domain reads DVKVTQSSRYLVKRTGEKVFLECVQDMDHENMFWYRQDPGLGLRLIYFSYDVKMKEKGDIPEGYSVSREKKERFSLILESASTNQTSMYLCASSLAGTKNYEQYFGPGTRLTVT.

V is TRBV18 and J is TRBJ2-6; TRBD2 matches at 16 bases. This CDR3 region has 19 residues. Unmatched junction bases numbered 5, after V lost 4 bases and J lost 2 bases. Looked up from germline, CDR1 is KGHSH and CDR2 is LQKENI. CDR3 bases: TGTGCCAGCTCACAGGGACTAGCGGGAGGGCCTGCTGGGGCCAACGTCCTGACTTTC. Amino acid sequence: CASSQGLAGGPAGANVLTF.

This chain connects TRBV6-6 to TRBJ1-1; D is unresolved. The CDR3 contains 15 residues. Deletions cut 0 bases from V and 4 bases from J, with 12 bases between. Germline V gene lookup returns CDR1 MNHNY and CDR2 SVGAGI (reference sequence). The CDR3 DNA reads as TGTGCCAGCAGTTACTCTCTGGGGAAGATCACTGAAGCTTTCTTT. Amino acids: CASSYSLGKITEAFF.

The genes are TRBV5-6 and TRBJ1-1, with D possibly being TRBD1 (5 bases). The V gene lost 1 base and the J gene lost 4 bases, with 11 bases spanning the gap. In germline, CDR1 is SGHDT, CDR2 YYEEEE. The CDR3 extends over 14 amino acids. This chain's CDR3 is CASSLLGGGTEAFF. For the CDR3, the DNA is TGTGCCAGCAGCTTGTTGGGGGGAGGCACTGAAGCTTTCTTT. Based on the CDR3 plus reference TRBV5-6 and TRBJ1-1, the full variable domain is DAGVTQSPTHLIKTRGQQVTLRCSPKSGHDTVSWYQQALGQGPQFIFQYYEEEERQRGNFPDRFSGHQFPNYSSELNVNALLLGDSALYLCASSLLGGGTEAFFGQGTRLTVV.

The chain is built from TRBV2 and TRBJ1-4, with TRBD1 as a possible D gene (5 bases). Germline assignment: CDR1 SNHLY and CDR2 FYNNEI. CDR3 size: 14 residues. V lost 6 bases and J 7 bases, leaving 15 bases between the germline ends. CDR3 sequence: CASSSGVTGEKLFF. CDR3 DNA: TGTGCCAGCAGCTCAGGAGTTACAGGTGAAAAACTGTTTTTT.

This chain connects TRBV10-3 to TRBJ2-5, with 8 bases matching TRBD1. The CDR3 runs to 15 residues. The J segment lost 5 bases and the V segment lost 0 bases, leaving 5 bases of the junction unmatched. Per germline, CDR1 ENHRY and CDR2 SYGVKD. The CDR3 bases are TGTGCCATCAGTGAGTCTAGACAGGGGCTGGAGACCCAGTACTTC. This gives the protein CAISESRQGLETQYF.

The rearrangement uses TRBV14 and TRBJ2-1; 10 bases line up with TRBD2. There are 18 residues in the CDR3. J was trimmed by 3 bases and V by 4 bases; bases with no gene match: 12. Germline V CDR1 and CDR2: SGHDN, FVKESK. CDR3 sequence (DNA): TGTGCCAGCAGCCTTCCTAGGGGTAGCGGGAGGCTCTACAATGAGCAGTTCTTC. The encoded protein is CASSLPRGSGRLYNEQFF.

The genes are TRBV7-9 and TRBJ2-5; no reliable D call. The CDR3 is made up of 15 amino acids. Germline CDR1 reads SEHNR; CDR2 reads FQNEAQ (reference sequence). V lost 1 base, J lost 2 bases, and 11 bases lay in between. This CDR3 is CASSLGRVRQETQYF. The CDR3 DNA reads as TGTGCCAGCAGCTTAGGACGGGTACGGCAAGAGACCCAGTACTTC.

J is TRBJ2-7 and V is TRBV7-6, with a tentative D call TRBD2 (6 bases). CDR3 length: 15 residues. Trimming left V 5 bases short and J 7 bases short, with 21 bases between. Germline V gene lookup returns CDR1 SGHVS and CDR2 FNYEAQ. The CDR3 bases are TGTGCCAGCAGCCGAGATATCTCCGGGACTCCAGAGCAGTACTTC. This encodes CASSRDISGTPEQYF.

In nucleotides, the CDR3 is TGTGCCAGCAGGGACCTCGGATTGGGGAACACTGAAGCTTTCTTT. This gives the protein CASRDLGLGNTEAFF. The chain carries TRBV11-3 and TRBJ1-1; no definite D call. The CDR3 extends over 15 amino acids. The germline V gene encodes CDR1 SGHNT and CDR2 YENEEA. Trimming stripped 6 bases from V and 1 base from J, with 15 bases between.

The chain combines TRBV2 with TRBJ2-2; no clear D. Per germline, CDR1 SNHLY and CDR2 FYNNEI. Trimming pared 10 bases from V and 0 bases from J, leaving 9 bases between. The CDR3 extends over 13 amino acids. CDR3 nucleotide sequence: TGTGCCATCTCATCCACGAACACCGGGGAGCTGTTTTTT. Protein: CAISSTNTGELFF. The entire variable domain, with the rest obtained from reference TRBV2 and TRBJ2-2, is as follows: EPEVTQTPSHQVTQMGQEVILRCVPISNHLYFYWYRQILGQKVEFLVSFYNNEISEKSEIFDDQFSVERPDGSNFTLKIRSTKLEDSAMYFCAISSTNTGELFFGEGSRLTVL.

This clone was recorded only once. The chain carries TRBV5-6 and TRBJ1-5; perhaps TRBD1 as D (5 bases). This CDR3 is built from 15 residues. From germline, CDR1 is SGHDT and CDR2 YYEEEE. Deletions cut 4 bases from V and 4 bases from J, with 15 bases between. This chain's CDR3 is CASSPRSGMNQPQHF. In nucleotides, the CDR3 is TGTGCCAGCAGCCCCCGGTCAGGGATGAATCAGCCCCAGCATTTT.

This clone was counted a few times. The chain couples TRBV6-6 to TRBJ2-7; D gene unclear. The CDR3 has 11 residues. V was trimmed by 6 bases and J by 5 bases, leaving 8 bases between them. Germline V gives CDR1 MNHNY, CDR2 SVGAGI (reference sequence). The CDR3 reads CASSSSNEQYF. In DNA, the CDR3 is TGTGCCAGCAGCTCCTCGAACGAGCAGTACTTC.

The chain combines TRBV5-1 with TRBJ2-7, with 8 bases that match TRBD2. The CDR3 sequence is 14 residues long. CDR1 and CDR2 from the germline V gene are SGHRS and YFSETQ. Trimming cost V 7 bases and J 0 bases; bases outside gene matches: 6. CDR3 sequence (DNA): TGCGCCAGCGCCCTGAGCGGGAGCTCCTACGAGCAGTACTTC. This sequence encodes CASALSGSSYEQYF.

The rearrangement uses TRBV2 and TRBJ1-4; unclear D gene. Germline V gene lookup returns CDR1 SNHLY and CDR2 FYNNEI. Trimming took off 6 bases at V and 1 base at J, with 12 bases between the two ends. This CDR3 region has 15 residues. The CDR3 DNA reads TGTGCCAGCAGGGACCGGGAAGTAACTAATGAAAAACTGTTTTTT. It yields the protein CASRDREVTNEKLFF.

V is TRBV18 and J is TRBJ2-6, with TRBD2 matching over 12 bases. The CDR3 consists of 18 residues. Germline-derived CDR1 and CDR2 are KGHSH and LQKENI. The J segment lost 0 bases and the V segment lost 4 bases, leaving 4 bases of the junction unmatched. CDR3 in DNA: TGTGCCAGCTCACTCGGACTAGCGGGGAGCTCTGGGGCCAACGTCCTGACTTTC. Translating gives CASSLGLAGSSGANVLTF.